Below, one TCR beta chain is given with its context. This clone was seen a single time. Its target antigen remains unknown. No clone much larger than this one lies a single base away; base qualities are absent. For sorting, conventional CD4 T cells were defined as CD4+CD127+ cells. AIRE-deficient patients had APECED syndrome. Sorting of Tconv and Treg cells intended for TCRbeta sequencing was performed on a FACSAria flow cytometer. The sorted cells went into 5-ml round-bottom polystyrene tubes, and the dry cell pellets were then frozen at -80 degrees C until sequencing. CDR1 KGHSH and CDR2 LQKENI are derived from the germline V gene. Reading from cysteine to phenylalanine, the CDR3 counts 12 amino acids. Kept here is only the CDR3 DNA, which spans 36 bases and is read in frame from base 1. The V end loses 6 bases and the J end loses 7 bases, and a stretch of 13 bases separates them. The data are from a study of B cell selection in AIRE deficiency (dated by TCRdb to the late 2010s). With regard to the full study: Researchers compared TCRbeta repertoires of sorted blood CD4+ conventional T cells and regulatory T cells in AIRE-deficient patients with those in healthy controls. The TCR-sequenced cohort comprised roughly 5 AIRE-deficient APECED patients and roughly 5 healthy control donors.

The immunoSEQ platform was used for TCRbeta chain sequencing. From the authors' description of their analysis: When conventional T cell repertoires were pooled, 85,000 to 120,000 distinct in-frame TCRbeta sequences were obtained from patients and 13.4x10^4 from healthy donors. Public Treg TCRbeta sequences were defined as those shared by two or more individuals and were then searched for in Tconv repertoires. Differences between groups were assessed using Mann-Whitney U tests with Bonferroni-Dunn correction in GraphPad Prism 7.03. Entries here come from immuneACCESS through TCRdb and include only in-frame sequences with V and J called. Some clones fail to appear in such tables; in the studies checked, an unresolved V gene covers under half of the shortfall, and the cause of the remainder is unknown. From that table come the V and J calls and clone size; the DNA was used to work out D and trimming. Within this sample are some 20,000 clones, with roughly 97% of them counted one time only. Approximately 0.17% of the sample lies in the top ten.

The paper as a whole reports these results and caveats: In terms of TCRBV gene usage, CDR3 length and TCR diversity, Tconv and Treg cells from AIRE-deficient patients looked similar to Tconv and Treg cells from healthy donors. Shorter CDR3s were found in shared Treg sequences, reflecting a bias toward rearrangements containing few non-templated nucleotide insertions. About 30.6% of the Treg TCRbeta sequences shared among healthy donors were detected in patient Tconv cells, suggesting that Treg-biased clones are diverted into the Tconv compartment. Among approximately 3,500 shared Treg TCRbeta sequences, roughly 30% were shared exclusively by healthy donors and approximately 9.3% exclusively by patients, which suggests that Treg selection is less efficient in the absence of AIRE. Only TCRbeta chains were sequenced, and over 35% of shared healthy-donor Treg sequences were also present in healthy Tconv cells, possibly due to differing TCRalpha chains.

This clonotype was sampled from a human donor with AIRE deficiency. Recombination connected TRBV18 to TRBJ2-7; TRBD1 is a possible D gene, resting on 6 matching bases. Sequenced sample: conventional CD4+ T cells sorted from PBMCs. The CDR3 sequence is CASSDRSGEQYF. The nucleotide sequence is TGTGCCAGCTCCGACAGGTCTGGAGAGCAGTACTTC. Beyond the CDR3, the reference TRBV18 and TRBJ2-7 genes provide the residues; the full variable domain reads: NAGVMQNPRHLVRRRGQEARLRCSPMKGHSHVYWYRQLPEEGLKFMVYLQKENIIDESGMPKERFSAEFPKEGPSILRIQQVVRGDSAAYFCASSDRSGEQYFGPGTRLTVT.